The next 21 T cell receptor beta chains were all read from a single sample in a study of T-cell memory formation after mild COVID-19. TCRdb re-derived calls from the 5' RACE reads in MiXCR, one entry per CDR3 protein. Among over 350,000 distinct CDR3 sequences listed, about 24% were seen once. Input material: PBMCs or a T cell subset sorted from them (not recorded which). The receptors here all came from an adult woman who had mild COVID-19 (a few samples of this study predate the infection). Cell type and time point are not known.

This clonotype has a handful of counts. This sequence joins TRBV20-1 and TRBJ1-2, with D unresolved. Germline loops: CDR1 DFQATT, CDR2 SNEGSKA (reference sequence). Trimming cost V 0 bases and J 8 bases, with 13 bases left between them. The CDR3 spans 13 residues. The CDR3 region has the DNA TGCAGTGCTAGAGATCTCGGCAGAATAGGCTACACCTTC. Its translation is CSARDLGRIGYTF.

This clonotype was seen more than once but under ten times. This chain connects TRBV28 to TRBJ1-1, with a tentative D call TRBD1 (5 bases). The CDR3 is 16 residues long. From germline, CDR1 is MDHEN and CDR2 SYDVKM. V lost 6 bases, J lost 0 bases, and 17 bases lay in between. The CDR3 spells CASRTALDYLNTEAFF. DNA for the CDR3: TGTGCCAGCAGGACAGCCCTCGACTATTTGAACACTGAAGCTTTCTTT.

This clonotype was recorded many times. This chain links TRBV27 with TRBJ2-1; 7 positions match TRBD1. The CDR3 runs to 17 residues. CDR1 and CDR2 (germline): MNHEY, SMNVEV (reference sequence). Trimming took 6 bases from V and 0 from J; bases not matched to a gene: 11. The CDR3 coding sequence is TGTGCCAGCAGCGCTGGGTGGGGACAGTCCTCCTACAATGAGCAGTTCTTC. It specifies CASSAGWGQSSYNEQFF.

Only a few counts were recorded for this clonotype. The chain joins TRBV20-1 to TRBJ2-5, with a tentative D call TRBD1 (6 bases). This CDR3 contains 14 residues. V lost 5 bases and J lost 1, with 14 bases in between. Germline CDR1 is DFQATT and CDR2 is SNEGSKA (reference sequence). The CDR3: CSAGRTAFQETQYF. The CDR3 coding sequence is TGCAGTGCTGGCCGGACAGCCTTCCAAGAGACCCAGTACTTC.

The rearrangement links TRBV20-1 to TRBJ2-7; possibly TRBD2 for D (6 bases). The length of the CDR3 is 13 residues. CDR1 is DFQATT and CDR2 is SNEGSKA in the germline V gene (reference sequence). V was cut by 5 bases and J by 4 bases, with 15 bases left in between. CDR3 residues: CSADSGGQYEQYF. For the CDR3, the DNA is TGCAGTGCTGATAGCGGAGGGCAATACGAGCAGTACTTC.

This clonotype was recorded many times. The CDR3 DNA reads TGTGCCAGCAGCCCTAGAGGAGTACAGGGGCAGGGGGCTTTGAACACTGAAGCTTTCTTT. It specifies CASSPRGVQGQGALNTEAFF. The chain couples TRBV7-8 to TRBJ1-1; 8 bases align to TRBD1. Germline values: CDR1 SGHVS, CDR2 FQNEAQ. This CDR3 has 20 residues. Trimming took 5 bases from V and 0 from J; bases not matched to a gene: 20.

This clonotype has more than one count but fewer than ten. This sequence joins TRBV29-1 and TRBJ2-2; no clear D. The V end lost 3 bases, the J end lost 4 bases, and 6 bases lay between the germline ends. This CDR3 spans 12 amino acids. Germline V CDR1 and CDR2: SQVTM, ANQGSEA. CDR3 amino acids: CSVDTSTGELFF. The CDR3 region has the DNA TGCAGCGTTGATACCTCCACCGGGGAGCTGTTTTTT.

There are a few counts of this clonotype. The chain links TRBV7-9 to TRBJ2-5; perhaps TRBD2 as D (6 bases). Trimming shortened V by 3 bases and J by 4 bases, and 15 bases separated the two germline ends. Germline lookup yields CDR1 SEHNR and CDR2 FQNEAQ (reference sequence). The CDR3 runs 15 residues. CDR3 in amino acids: CASSFGRGGPETQYF. As DNA, the CDR3 is TGTGCCAGCAGCTTCGGACGAGGAGGGCCAGAGACCCAGTACTTC.

This chain joins TRBV6-2 or TRBV6-3 and TRBJ1-1, with D perhaps matching TRBD1 (5 bases). The V gene lost 2 bases and the J gene lost 6 bases, with 19 bases spanning the gap. The germline CDR1 and CDR2 sequences are MNHEY and SVGEGT. The CDR3 contains 16 residues. CDR3 sequence reads: CASSYHAGGMTPEAFF. Written as DNA, the CDR3 is TGTGCCAGCAGTTACCATGCGGGGGGGATGACTCCTGAAGCTTTCTTT.

This clonotype has just a few counts. The gene calls are TRBV20-1 and TRBJ2-2; D ambiguous. Trimming removed 2 bases at V and 5 bases at J, with 6 bases between. Germline-derived CDR1 and CDR2 are DFQATT and SNEGSKA (reference sequence). The CDR3 has 12 amino acids. Here the CDR3 reads CSARSQTGELFF. The CDR3 DNA sequence: TGCAGTGCTAGAAGTCAGACCGGGGAGCTGTTTTTT.

The V gene is TRBV13, the J gene TRBJ2-1; D is perhaps TRBD1 (5 bases). Looked up from germline, CDR1 is PRHDT and CDR2 is FYEKMQ (reference sequence). V was cut by 7 bases and J by 0 bases, with 10 bases left in between. The CDR3 has 14 amino acids. CDR3 sequence: CASTGLSSYNEQFF. In DNA form, the CDR3 reads TGTGCCAGCACAGGGCTCAGCTCCTACAATGAGCAGTTCTTC.

This chain connects TRBV2 to TRBJ1-1, with a weak D call TRBD1 (6 bases). Germline CDR1 reads SNHLY; CDR2 reads FYNNEI. Trimming shortened V by 9 bases and J by 3 bases, and 17 bases separated the two germline ends. The CDR3 has 14 amino acids. The CDR3: CARPFGGQDTEAFF. The CDR3, as DNA: TGTGCCAGACCCTTTGGGGGGCAAGACACTGAAGCTTTCTTT. Full variable domain (remainder filled in from reference TRBV2 and TRBJ1-1): EPEVTQTPSHQVTQMGQEVILRCVPISNHLYFYWYRQILGQKVEFLVSFYNNEISEKSEIFDDQFSVERPDGSNFTLKIRSTKLEDSAMYFCARPFGGQDTEAFFGQGTRLTVV.

The chain combines TRBV18 with TRBJ2-1, with D possibly TRBD1 on 6 matching bases. V was cut by 2 bases and J by 0 bases, with 17 bases left in between. CDR1 and CDR2 (germline): KGHSH, LQKENI. This CDR3 contains 18 residues. The CDR3 reads CASSPVVLGGSSYNEQFF. The CDR3 nucleotides read TGTGCCAGCTCACCAGTTGTCTTAGGGGGTTCCTCCTACAATGAGCAGTTCTTC.

The chain recombines TRBV20-1 with TRBJ2-7; 9 bases are a match to TRBD1. Germline trimming cut 5 bases from V and 5 bases from J; bases unmatched to any gene: 7. The CDR3 spans 13 residues. Germline lookup yields CDR1 DFQATT and CDR2 SNEGSKA (reference sequence). CDR3 bases: TGCAGTGCTTCCGGGACAGGGACCCACGAGCAGTACTTC. Amino acid sequence: CSASGTGTHEQYF.

This clonotype was counted only a few times. V and J are TRBV6-6 and TRBJ2-7; a weak D match, TRBD1 (5 bases). The ends were cut back, 7 bases at V and 4 bases at J, with 26 bases in the middle. The CDR3 loop spans 17 amino acids. Germline lookup yields CDR1 MNHNY and CDR2 SVGAGI (reference sequence). This chain's CDR3 is CASTTQVGAVHKYEQYF. In nucleotides, the CDR3 is TGTGCCAGCACTACACAAGTAGGGGCGGTCCATAAATACGAGCAGTACTTC.

This clonotype was seen a few times. The chain employs TRBV12-3 or TRBV12-4 and TRBJ1-6, with D tentatively TRBD1 (5 bases). This CDR3 has 13 amino acids. Trimming stripped 6 bases from V and 7 bases from J, with 10 bases between. In nucleotides, the CDR3 is TGTGCCAGCAGGGGGGAAAAGAATTCACCCCTCCACTTT. Translating it yields CASRGEKNSPLHF.

The chain links TRBV7-2 to TRBJ2-4; D is possibly TRBD2 (6 bases). Trimming cost V 2 bases and J 6 bases, with 11 bases left between them. CDR3 size: 14 residues. Germline V gene data show CDR1 as SGHTA and CDR2 as FQGNSA. The CDR3 nucleotides read TGTGCCAGCAGCTTACCGCGGGACGGAAACATTCAGTACTTC. Translating gives CASSLPRDGNIQYF.

The chain carries TRBV3-1 and TRBJ1-2; D gene uncertain. Germline lookup yields CDR1 LGHDT and CDR2 YNNKEL (reference sequence). Trimming stripped 3 bases from V and 6 bases from J, with 17 bases between. The CDR3 is 15 amino acids. The CDR3 coding sequence is TGTGCCAGCAGCCACAGAAGGGTCCAGCCGGATGGCTACACCTTC. This gives the protein CASSHRRVQPDGYTF.

This clonotype was found a few times. The chain carries TRBV29-1 and TRBJ2-7; 10 nucleotides align to TRBD1. CDR1 is SQVTM, CDR2 ANQGSEA, per germline. The V segment lost 2 bases and the J segment 5 bases; nucleotides outside the gene matches: 9. There are 15 residues in the CDR3. The CDR3 nucleotides are TGCAGCGTTGAACCGGTGGACAGGGGGAGGGACGAGCAGTACTTC. Translating it yields CSVEPVDRGRDEQYF.

This clonotype occurred a few times. The rearrangement joins TRBV14 to TRBJ2-3, with D tentatively TRBD1 (6 bases). V lost 4 bases to trimming and J lost 2 bases, with 22 bases between them. This CDR3 is 18 amino acids long. In germline, CDR1 is SGHDN, CDR2 FVKESK. The CDR3 nucleotides read TGTGCCAGCAGCCTGAGCCTCACTACTACAGGGCTCACAGATACGCAGTATTTT. It codes for CASSLSLTTTGLTDTQYF.

The chain uses TRBV7-9 and TRBJ2-7; either TRBD1 or TRBD2 may supply D (5 bases each). V was trimmed by 4 bases and J by 4 bases, leaving 14 bases between them. Germline V gene sequence: CDR1 SEHNR, CDR2 FQNEAQ (reference sequence). The CDR3 is 14 amino acids. CDR3 DNA: TGTGCCAGCAGCTCGACCGGGGCCAAATACGAGCAGTACTTC. Translation gives CASSSTGAKYEQYF.